This T cell receptor beta chain stems from a study of molecular identifiers for immune sequencing clone quantification. Using its own MiXCR run on the PCR reads, TCRdb lists one record per CDR3 protein. Here the sample spans over 600,000 distinct CDR3 sequences, less than 20% being singletons. This clonotype was recorded many times. The target antigen is unknown. Germline V lookup: CDR1 SGHAT, CDR2 FQNNGV. This CDR3 has 14 residues. The V end lost 5 bases, the J end lost 4 bases, and 15 bases lay between the germline ends. Overall study results and limits: The sizes of highly expanded clones could be underestimated when identical TCR molecules share a barcode.

The origin of this receptor is a human donor in good health. Some libraries in this study had Jurkat cell RNA spiked in. This rearrangement joins TRBV11-2 to TRBJ2-7; tentative D call: TRBD1 (6 bases). The specimen sequenced was naive CD8+ T cells from blood, with Jurkat cell RNA spiked in. Documented subset: FACS-sorted CD8+CD4-CCR7+CD45RA+ naive T cells. The CDR3 spells CASSPRTVRYEQYF. For the CDR3, the DNA is TGTGCCAGCAGCCCCCGGACAGTTAGATACGAGCAGTACTTC. Supplemented by reference TRBV11-2 and TRBJ2-7, the full variable domain reads EAGVAQSPRYKIIEKRQSVAFWCNPISGHATLYWYQQILGQGPKLLIQFQNNGVVDDSQLPKDRFSAERLKGVDSTLKIQPAKLEDSAVYLCASSPRTVRYEQYFGPGTRLTVT.